This TCR beta chain was retrieved from a study of monozygotic twins with inflammatory bowel disease. No DNA is given; TCRdb re-called the 5' RACE reads and lists each CDR3 protein once. The repertoire shows a few hundred thousand distinct CDR3 sequences; the top ten hold 1.5% to 2%. The CDR3 has 13 residues. Germline V gives CDR1 SEHNR, CDR2 FQNEAQ (reference sequence). Study-wide points: Diversity of TCRbeta measured by inverse Simpson was lower in IBD patients than in healthy co-twins. Lower sharing of clonotypes with other individuals was seen in IBD patients than in healthy twins. This was most marked in patients showing signs of disease activity.

About this clonotype itself: As yet, its antigen is unknown.

The V call is TRBV7-9, the J call TRBJ2-5. Sequencing used blood. This TCR came from a human donor with ulcerative colitis or Crohn's disease, or a healthy co-twin of an affected twin (not recorded which). The CDR3 reads CASSTQFGETQYF.